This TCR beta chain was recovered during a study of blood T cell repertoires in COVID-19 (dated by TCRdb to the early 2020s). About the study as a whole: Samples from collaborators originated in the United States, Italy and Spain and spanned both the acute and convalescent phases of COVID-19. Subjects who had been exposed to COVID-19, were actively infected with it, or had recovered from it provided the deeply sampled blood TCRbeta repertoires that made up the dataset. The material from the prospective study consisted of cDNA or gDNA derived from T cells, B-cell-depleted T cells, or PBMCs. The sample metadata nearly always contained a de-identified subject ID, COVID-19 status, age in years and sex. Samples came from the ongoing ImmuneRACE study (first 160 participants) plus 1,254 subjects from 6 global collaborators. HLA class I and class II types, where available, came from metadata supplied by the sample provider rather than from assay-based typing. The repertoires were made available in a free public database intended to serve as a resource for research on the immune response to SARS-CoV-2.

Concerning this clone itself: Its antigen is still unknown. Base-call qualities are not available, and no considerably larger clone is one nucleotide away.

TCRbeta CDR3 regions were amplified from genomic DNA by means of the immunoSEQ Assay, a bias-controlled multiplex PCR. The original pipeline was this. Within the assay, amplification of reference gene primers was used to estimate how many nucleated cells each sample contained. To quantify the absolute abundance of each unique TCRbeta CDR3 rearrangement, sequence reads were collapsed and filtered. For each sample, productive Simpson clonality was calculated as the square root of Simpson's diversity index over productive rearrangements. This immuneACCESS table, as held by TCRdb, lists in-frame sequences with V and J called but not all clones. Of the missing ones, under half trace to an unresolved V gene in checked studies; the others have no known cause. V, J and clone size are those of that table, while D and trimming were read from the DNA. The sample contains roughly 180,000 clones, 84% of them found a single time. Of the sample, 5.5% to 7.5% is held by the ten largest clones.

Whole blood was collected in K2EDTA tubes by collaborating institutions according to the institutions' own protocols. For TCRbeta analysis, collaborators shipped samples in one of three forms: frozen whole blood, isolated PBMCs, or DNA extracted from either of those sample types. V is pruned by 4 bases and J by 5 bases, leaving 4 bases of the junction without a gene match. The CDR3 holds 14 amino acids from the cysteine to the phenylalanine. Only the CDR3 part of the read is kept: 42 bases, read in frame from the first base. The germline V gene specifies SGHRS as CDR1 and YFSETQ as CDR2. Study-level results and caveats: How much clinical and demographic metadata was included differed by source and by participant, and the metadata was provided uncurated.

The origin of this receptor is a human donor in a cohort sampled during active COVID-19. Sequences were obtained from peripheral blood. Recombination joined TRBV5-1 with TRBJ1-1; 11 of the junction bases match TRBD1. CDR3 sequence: CASSPGQGATEAFF. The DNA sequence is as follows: TGCGCCAGCAGCCCCGGACAGGGGGCGACTGAAGCTTTCTTT.